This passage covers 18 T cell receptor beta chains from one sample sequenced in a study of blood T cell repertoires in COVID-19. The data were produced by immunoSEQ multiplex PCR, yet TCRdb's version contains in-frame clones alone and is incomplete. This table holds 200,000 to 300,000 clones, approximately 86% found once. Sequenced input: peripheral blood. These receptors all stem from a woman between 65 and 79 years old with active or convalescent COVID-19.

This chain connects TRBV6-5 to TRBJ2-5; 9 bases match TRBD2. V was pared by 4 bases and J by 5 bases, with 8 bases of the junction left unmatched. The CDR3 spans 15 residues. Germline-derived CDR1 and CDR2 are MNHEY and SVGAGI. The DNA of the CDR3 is TGTGCCAGCAGTTCCACGGCGGGGGGGCGCGAGACCCAGTACTTC. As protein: CASSSTAGGRETQYF.

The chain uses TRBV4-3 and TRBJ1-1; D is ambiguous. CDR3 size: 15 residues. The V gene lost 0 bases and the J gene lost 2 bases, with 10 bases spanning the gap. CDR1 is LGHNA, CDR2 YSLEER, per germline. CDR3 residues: CASSQDQADNTEAFF. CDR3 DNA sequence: TGCGCCAGCAGCCAAGACCAAGCCGATAACACTGAAGCTTTCTTT.

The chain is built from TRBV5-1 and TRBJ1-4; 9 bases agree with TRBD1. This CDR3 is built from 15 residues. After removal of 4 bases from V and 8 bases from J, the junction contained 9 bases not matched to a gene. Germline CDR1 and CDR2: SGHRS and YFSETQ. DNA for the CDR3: TGCGCCAGCAGCGGGGGGACAGGGATAGGGGAAAAACTGTTTTTT. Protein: CASSGGTGIGEKLFF.

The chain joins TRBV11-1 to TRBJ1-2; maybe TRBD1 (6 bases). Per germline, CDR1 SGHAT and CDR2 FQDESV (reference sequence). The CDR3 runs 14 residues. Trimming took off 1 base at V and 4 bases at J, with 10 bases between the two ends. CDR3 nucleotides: TGTGCCAGCAGCTTAGACAGGGCTGGCTATGGCTACACCTTC. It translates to CASSLDRAGYGYTF. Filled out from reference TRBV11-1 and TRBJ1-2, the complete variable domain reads EAEVAQSPRYKITEKSQAVAFWCDPISGHATLYWYRQILGQGPELLVQFQDESVVDDSQLPKDRFSAERLKGVDSTLKIQPAELGDSAMYLCASSLDRAGYGYTFGSGTRLTVV.

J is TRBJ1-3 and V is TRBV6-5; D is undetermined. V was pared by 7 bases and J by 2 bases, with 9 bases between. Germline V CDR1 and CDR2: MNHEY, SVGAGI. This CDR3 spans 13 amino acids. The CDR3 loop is CASTPSPGNTIYF. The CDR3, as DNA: TGTGCCAGCACCCCTAGCCCTGGAAACACCATATATTTT.

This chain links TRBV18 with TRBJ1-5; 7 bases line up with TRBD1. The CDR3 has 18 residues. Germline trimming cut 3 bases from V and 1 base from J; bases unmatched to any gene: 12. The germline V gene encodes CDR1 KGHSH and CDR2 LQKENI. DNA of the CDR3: TGTGCCAGCTCACCCCGACAGGGCGAGGGTATAAGCAATCAGCCCCAGCATTTT. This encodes CASSPRQGEGISNQPQHF.

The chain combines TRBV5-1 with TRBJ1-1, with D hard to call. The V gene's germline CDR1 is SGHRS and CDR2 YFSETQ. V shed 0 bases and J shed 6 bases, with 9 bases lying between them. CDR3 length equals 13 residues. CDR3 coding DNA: TGCGCCAGCAGCTTGGGAGGGAGACCTGAAGCTTTCTTT. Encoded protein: CASSLGGRPEAFF. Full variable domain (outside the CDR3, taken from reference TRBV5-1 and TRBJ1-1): KAGVTQTPRYLIKTRGQQVTLSCSPISGHRSVSWYQQTPGQGLQFLFEYFSETQRNKGNFPGRFSGRQFSNSRSEMNVSTLELGDSALYLCASSLGGRPEAFFGQGTRLTVV.

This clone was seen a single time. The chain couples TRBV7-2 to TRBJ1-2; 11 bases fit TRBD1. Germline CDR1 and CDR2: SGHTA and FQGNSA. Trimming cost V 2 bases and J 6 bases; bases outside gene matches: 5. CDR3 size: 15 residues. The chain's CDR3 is CASSLMDRGRHGYTF. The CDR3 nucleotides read TGTGCCAGCAGCTTAATGGACAGGGGGCGCCATGGCTACACCTTC.

CDR3 protein: CASSQDPDRPSGANVLTF. Written as DNA, the CDR3 is TGCGCCAGCAGCCAAGATCCCGACAGGCCCTCTGGGGCCAACGTCCTGACTTTC. The chain links TRBV4-1 to TRBJ2-6; TRBD1 is a possible D gene (6 bases). The CDR3 has 18 amino acids. V was clipped by 0 bases and J by 0 bases, with 12 bases between them. Germline values: CDR1 MGHRA, CDR2 YSYEKL.

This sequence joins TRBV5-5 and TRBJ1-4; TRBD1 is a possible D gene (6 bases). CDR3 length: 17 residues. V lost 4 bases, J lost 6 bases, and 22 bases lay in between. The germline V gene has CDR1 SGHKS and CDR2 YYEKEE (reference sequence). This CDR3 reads CASSLTGYGGWDEKLFF. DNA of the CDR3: TGTGCCAGCAGCCTCACAGGGTACGGCGGTTGGGATGAAAAACTGTTTTTT.

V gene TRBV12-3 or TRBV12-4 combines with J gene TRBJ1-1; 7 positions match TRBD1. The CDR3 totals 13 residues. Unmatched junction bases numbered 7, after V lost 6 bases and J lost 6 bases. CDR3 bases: TGTGCCAGCAGGTTAACAGGGGTCGCTGAAGCTTTCTTT. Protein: CASRLTGVAEAFF.

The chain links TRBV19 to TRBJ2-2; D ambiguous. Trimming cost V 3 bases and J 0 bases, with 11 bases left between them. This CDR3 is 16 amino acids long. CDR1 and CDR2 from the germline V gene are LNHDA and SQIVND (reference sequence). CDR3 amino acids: CASSINVGANTGELFF. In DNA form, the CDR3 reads TGTGCCAGTAGTATTAATGTAGGAGCGAACACCGGGGAGCTGTTTTTT.

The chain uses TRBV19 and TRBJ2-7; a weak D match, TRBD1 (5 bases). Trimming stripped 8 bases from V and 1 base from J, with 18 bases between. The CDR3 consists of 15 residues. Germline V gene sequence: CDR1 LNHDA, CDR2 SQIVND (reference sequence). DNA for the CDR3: TGTGCCAGTTCAAAGGGGCAGGGCGGTTCCTACGAGCAGTACTTC. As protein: CASSKGQGGSYEQYF.

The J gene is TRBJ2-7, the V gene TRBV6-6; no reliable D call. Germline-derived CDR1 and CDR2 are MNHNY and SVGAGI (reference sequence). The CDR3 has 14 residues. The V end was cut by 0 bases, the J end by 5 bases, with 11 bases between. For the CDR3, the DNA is TGTGCCAGCAGTTACTCGATGACTTGGGACGAGCAGTACTTC. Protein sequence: CASSYSMTWDEQYF.

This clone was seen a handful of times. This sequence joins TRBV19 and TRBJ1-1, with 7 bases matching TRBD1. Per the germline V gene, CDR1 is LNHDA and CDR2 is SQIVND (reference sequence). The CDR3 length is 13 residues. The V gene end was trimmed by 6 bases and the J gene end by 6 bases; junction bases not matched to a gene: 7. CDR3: CASRQQGIAEAFF. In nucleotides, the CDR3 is TGTGCCAGTAGACAACAGGGGATCGCTGAAGCTTTCTTT.

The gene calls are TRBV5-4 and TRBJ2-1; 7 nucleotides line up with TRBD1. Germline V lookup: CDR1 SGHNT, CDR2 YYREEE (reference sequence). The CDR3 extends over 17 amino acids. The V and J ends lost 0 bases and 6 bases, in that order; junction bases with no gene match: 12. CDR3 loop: CASSLEVRGRVSNEQFF. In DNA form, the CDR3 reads TGTGCCAGCAGCTTGGAGGTTAGGGGGCGAGTATCCAATGAGCAGTTCTTC. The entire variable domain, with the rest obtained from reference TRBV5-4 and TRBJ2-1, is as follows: ETGVTQSPTHLIKTRGQQVTLRCSSQSGHNTVSWYQQALGQGPQFIFQYYREEENGRGNFPPRFSGLQFPNYSSELNVNALELDDSALYLCASSLEVRGRVSNEQFFGPGTRLTVL.

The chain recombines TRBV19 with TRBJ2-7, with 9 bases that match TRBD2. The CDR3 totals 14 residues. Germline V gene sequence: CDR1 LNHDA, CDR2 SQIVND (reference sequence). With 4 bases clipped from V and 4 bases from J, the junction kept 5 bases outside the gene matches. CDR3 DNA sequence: TGTGCCAGTAGTAATGGCGGGGGGGCTTACGAGCAGTACTTC. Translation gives CASSNGGGAYEQYF.

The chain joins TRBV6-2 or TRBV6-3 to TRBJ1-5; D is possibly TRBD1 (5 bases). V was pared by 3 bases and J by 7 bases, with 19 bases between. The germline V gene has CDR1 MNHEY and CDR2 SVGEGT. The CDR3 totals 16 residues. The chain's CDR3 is CASSYGHTSRGQPQHF. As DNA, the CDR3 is TGTGCCAGCAGTTATGGACACACTTCCCGGGGGCAGCCCCAGCATTTT.